A selection of T cell receptor beta chains follows, all from one sample in a study of blood T cell repertoires in COVID-19. Method: immunoSEQ multiplex PCR; TCRdb's copy keeps in-frame clones and lacks some. The table shows about 150,000 clones, with roughly 82% occurring only once. What was sequenced was peripheral blood. All receptors derive from a woman aged 45-59 years in a cohort sampled during active or convalescent COVID-19. CDR3s include the opening cysteine and the closing phenylalanine or tryptophan. D genes are given only for firm matches. Size is stated for part of the rows, as once, few or many counts, or as a class when the clone is expanded.

TRBJ2-3,few,TRBV4-1,TRBD1,CASSQGGQASTDTQYF,TGCGCCAGCAGCCAAGGGGGACAGGCTAGCACAGATACGCAGTATTTT
TRBJ2-5,once,TRBV5-1,NA,CASSFSARQAETQYF,TGCGCCAGCAGCTTTTCGGCTCGACAGGCAGAGACCCAGTACTTC
TRBJ1-2,few,TRBV28,NA,CASSKHYGYTF,TGTGCCAGCAGCAAGCACTATGGCTACACCTTC
TRBJ2-6,once,TRBV7-2,NA,CASSRTGNSGANVLTF,TGTGCCAGCAGCCGCACAGGGAACTCTGGGGCCAACGTCCTGACTTTC
TRBJ1-6,NA,TRBV18,TRBD1,CASSPQGDNSPLHF,TGTGCCAGCTCACCGCAGGGGGATAATTCACCCCTCCACTTT
TRBJ2-2,NA,TRBV7-9,TRBD2,CASSPRAGANTGELFF,TGTGCCAGCAGCCCGCGGGCGGGGGCGAACACCGGGGAGCTGTTTTTT
TRBJ2-3,NA,TRBV27,TRBD2,CATSGLAGDTSTDTQYF,TGTGCCACCTCGGGACTAGCGGGTGACACTAGCACAGATACGCAGTATTTT
TRBJ2-3,few,TRBV24-1,NA,CATSVKQGSTDTQYF,TGTGCCACCAGTGTGAAACAGGGAAGCACAGATACGCAGTATTTT
TRBJ1-2,NA,TRBV6-5,NA,CASATQDRLGHGYTF,TGTGCCAGCGCCACCCAAGACAGGTTAGGGCATGGCTACACCTTC
TRBJ1-2,NA,TRBV6-2/TRBV6-3,NA,CASSYPTGEDGYTF,TGTGCCAGCAGTTACCCCACGGGGGAGGATGGCTACACCTTC
TRBJ1-1,NA,TRBV29-1,NA,CSGATGTEAFF,TGCAGCGGAGCGACCGGCACTGAAGCTTTCTTT
TRBJ2-1,few,TRBV4-1,TRBD2,CASSAPSGGGIHEQFF,TGCGCCAGCAGCGCTCCCTCGGGCGGGGGGATACATGAGCAGTTCTTC
TRBJ2-7,few,TRBV30,TRBD1,CAWSRIDRVDEQYF,TGTGCCTGGAGCAGAATCGACAGGGTGGATGAGCAGTACTTC
TRBJ2-5,NA,TRBV27,NA,CASSLFRGETQYF,TGTGCCAGCAGTTTATTTAGGGGGGAGACCCAGTACTTC
TRBJ1-6,NA,TRBV19,TRBD1,CASGGGSYNSPLHF,TGTGCTTCAGGGGGAGGCTCCTATAATTCACCCCTCCACTTT
TRBJ2-2,NA,TRBV5-1,NA,CASSLGRSVVTGELFF,TGCGCCAGCAGCTTGGGGCGTAGCGTCGTCACCGGGGAGCTGTTTTTT
TRBJ1-5,NA,TRBV19,NA,CATRRELNQPQHF,TGTGCCACCCGCCGGGAGCTCAATCAGCCCCAGCATTTT
TRBJ1-5,NA,TRBV10-3,TRBD1,CAISESRGGAQPQHF,TGTGCCATCAGTGAGTCGAGAGGGGGCGCGCAGCCCCAGCATTTT
TRBJ1-1,NA,TRBV5-6,NA,CASSTVTEAFF,TGTGCCAGCAGCACAGTCACTGAAGCTTTCTTT
TRBJ1-2,NA,TRBV30,TRBD1,CAWMGQGGLGYTF,TGTGCCTGGATGGGACAGGGAGGCCTTGGCTACACCTTC
TRBJ1-5,few,TRBV6-4,TRBD1,CASSDRGQGVCGNQPQHF,TGTGCCAGCAGTGACCGGGGACAGGGGGTATGCGGCAATCAGCCCCAGCATTTT
TRBJ2-7,once,TRBV11-2,NA,CASSLGAGSSYEQYF,TGTGCCAGCAGCTTAGGGGCAGGGTCGTCCTACGAGCAGTACTTC
TRBJ1-1,NA,TRBV7-8,NA,CASSLVQDTEAFF,TGTGCCAGCAGCTTAGTCCAGGACACTGAAGCTTTCTTT
TRBJ1-4,NA,TRBV19,NA,CASSMSSATNEKLFF,TGTGCCAGTAGTATGTCGTCAGCAACTAATGAAAAACTGTTTTTT